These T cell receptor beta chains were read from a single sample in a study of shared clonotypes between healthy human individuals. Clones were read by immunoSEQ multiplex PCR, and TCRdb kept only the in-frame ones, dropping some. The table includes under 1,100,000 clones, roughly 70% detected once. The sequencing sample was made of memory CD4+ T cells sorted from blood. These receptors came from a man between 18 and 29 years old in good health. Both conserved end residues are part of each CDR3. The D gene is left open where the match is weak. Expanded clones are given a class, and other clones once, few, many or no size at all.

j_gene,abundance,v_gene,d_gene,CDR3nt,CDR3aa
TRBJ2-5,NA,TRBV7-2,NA,TGTGCCAGCAGCGGCCTGGGGGCGGGAGTTGGCGGGACCCAGTACTTC,CASSGLGAGVGGTQYF
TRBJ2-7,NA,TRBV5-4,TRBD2,TGTGCCAGCAGCTTGGTTAGCCTAGCGGGGATCTACGAGCAGTACTTC,CASSLVSLAGIYEQYF
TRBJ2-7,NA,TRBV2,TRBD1,TGTGCCAGTAAGAAGGGACAGGGGGGAAACGAGCAGTACTTC,CASKKGQGGNEQYF
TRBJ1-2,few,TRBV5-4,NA,TGTGCCAGCAGTTCTAACTATGGCTACACCTTC,CASSSNYGYTF
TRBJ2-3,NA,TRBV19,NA,TGTGCCAGTAGTATGGGGTTATCGGGGAGGGATACGCAGTATTTT,CASSMGLSGRDTQYF
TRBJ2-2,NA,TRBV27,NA,TGTGCCAGCATCAGGGACCGGAACGCCGGGGAGCTGTTTTTT,CASIRDRNAGELFF
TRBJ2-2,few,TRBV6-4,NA,TGTGCCAGCAGTGAAAACAGAAACACCGGGGAGCTGTTTTTT,CASSENRNTGELFF
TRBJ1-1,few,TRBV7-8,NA,TGTGCCAGCAGCTTAGCGCGGCTTGGAACTGAAGCTTTCTTT,CASSLARLGTEAFF
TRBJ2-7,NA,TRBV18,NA,TGTGCCAGCTCTCCCCTAAGTGGCTACGAGCAGTACTTC,CASSPLSGYEQYF
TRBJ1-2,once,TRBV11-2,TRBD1,TGTGCCAGCAGCTTATCAGGGGGTTTAGGCTACACCTTC,CASSLSGGLGYTF
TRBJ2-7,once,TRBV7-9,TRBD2,TGTGCCAGCAGCTACGGGACTAGCGGGGGGAAATACTACGAGCAGTACTTC,CASSYGTSGGKYYEQYF
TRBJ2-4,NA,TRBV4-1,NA,TGCGCCAGCAGCCCTGATACAGGGTGGGACATTCAGTACTTC,CASSPDTGWDIQYF
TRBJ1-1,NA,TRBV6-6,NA,TGTGCCAGCAGTCCGATCGGACAGATCCAAGCTTTCTTT,CASSPIGQIQAFF
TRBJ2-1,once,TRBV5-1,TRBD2,TGCGCCAGCAGCCTCACTAGCGGGATCCAGAATGAGCAGTTCTTC,CASSLTSGIQNEQFF
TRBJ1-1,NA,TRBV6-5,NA,TGTGCCACAGGGAGGTTCATGAACACTGAAGCTTTCTTT,CATGRFMNTEAFF
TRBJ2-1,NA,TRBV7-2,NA,TGTGCCAGCAGCTCCCCGACTCGTCATAGTAACAATGAGCAGTTCTTC,CASSSPTRHSNNEQFF
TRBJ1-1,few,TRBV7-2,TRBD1,TGTGCCAGCAGCGGACAGGGAAGGAACACTGAAGCTTTCTTT,CASSGQGRNTEAFF
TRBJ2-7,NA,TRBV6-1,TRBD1,TGTGCCAGCAGTGCGCGGGAAGACAGGGGGGTGAGCTCCTACGAGCAGTACTTC,CASSAREDRGVSSYEQYF
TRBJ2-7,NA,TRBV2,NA,TGTGCCAGCAGCTTCGGACAGCTCTCCTACGAGCAGTACTTC,CASSFGQLSYEQYF
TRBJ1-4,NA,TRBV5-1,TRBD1,TGCGCCAGCAGAGGGACAGGGGCCCTAAATGAAAAACTGTTTTTT,CASRGTGALNEKLFF
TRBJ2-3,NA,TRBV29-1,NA,TGCAGCGTACCCCGGGCAGGAAGCACAGATACGCAGTATTTT,CSVPRAGSTDTQYF
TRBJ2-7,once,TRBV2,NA,TGTGCCAGCAGTTCCGAGGCAAAATCCTACGAGCAGTACTTC,CASSSEAKSYEQYF
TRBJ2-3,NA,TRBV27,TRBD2,TGTGCCAGCAGCTCTTCGTACTCTAGCGGGGGGCTCTATACGCAGTATTTT,CASSSSYSSGGLYTQYF
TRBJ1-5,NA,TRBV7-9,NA,TGTGCCAGCAGCTTAGTCAGTAGCAATCAGCCCCAGCATTTT,CASSLVSSNQPQHF
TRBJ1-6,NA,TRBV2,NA,TGTGCCGGCGCAGCCCAACAGGCACGGGGACTTTATAATTCACCCCTCCACTTT,CAGAAQQARGLYNSPLHF